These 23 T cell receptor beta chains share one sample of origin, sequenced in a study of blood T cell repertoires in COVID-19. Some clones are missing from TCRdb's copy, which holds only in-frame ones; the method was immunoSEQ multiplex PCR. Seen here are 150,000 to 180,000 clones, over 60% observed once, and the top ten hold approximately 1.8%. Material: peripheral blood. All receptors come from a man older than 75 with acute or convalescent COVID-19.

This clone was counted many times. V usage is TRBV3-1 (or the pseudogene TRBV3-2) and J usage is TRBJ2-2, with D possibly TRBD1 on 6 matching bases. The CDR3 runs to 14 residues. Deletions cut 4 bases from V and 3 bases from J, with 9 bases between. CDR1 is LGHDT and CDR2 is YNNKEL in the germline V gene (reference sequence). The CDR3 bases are TGTGCCAGCAGCCGGGACACACACACCGGGGAGCTGTTTTTT. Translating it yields CASSRDTHTGELFF.

The DNA of the CDR3 is TGTGCCAGCAGCTTAAACGACAGGGGCGCCGGTAATTCACCCCTCCACTTT. This encodes CASSLNDRGAGNSPLHF. This chain uses TRBV11-2 with TRBJ1-6; 8 bases match TRBD1. In germline, CDR1 is SGHAT, CDR2 FQNNGV. V was clipped by 2 bases and J by 6 bases; unmatched bases: 9. This CDR3 is 17 amino acids long.

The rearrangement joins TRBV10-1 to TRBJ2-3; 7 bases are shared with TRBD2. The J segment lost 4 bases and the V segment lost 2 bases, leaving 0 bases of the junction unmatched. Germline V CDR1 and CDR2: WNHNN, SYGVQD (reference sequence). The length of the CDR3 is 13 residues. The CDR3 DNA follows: TGCGCCAGCAGTGAGGGGGGGGCAGATACGCAGTATTTT. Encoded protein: CASSEGGADTQYF.

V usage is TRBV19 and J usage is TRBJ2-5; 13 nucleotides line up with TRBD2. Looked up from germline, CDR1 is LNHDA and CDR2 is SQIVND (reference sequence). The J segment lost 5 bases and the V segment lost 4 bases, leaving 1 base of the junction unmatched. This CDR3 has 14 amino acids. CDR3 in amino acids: CASSKGLAGETQYF. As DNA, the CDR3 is TGTGCCAGTAGTAAGGGACTAGCGGGGGAGACCCAGTACTTC.

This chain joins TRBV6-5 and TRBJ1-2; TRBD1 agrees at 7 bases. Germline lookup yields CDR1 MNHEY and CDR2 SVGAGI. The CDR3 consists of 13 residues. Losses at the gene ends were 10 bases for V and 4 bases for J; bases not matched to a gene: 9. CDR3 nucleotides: TGTGCCACCATAGACAGGGTCAGCTATGGCTACACCTTC. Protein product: CATIDRVSYGYTF.

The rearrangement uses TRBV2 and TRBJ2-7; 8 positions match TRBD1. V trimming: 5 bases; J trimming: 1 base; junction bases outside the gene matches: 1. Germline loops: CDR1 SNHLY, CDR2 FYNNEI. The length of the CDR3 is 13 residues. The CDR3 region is CASSRQGSYEQYV. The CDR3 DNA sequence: TGTGCCAGCAGTAGACAGGGGTCCTACGAGCAGTACGTC.

CDR3 sequence: CASRPGGAYGYTF. Written as DNA, the CDR3 is TGTGCCAGCAGGCCAGGGGGCGCATATGGCTACACCTTC. The chain combines TRBV5-4 with TRBJ1-2; 8 bases are a match to TRBD1. CDR1 is SGHNT, CDR2 YYREEE, per germline (reference sequence). J was trimmed by 5 bases and V by 5 bases; bases with no gene match: 5. This CDR3 is 13 amino acids long.

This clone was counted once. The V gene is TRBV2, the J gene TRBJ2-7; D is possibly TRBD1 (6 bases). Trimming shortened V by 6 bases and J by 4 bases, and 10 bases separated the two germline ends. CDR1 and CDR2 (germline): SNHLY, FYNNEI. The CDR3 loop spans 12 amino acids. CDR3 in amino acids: CASRGTGYEQYV. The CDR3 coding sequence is TGTGCCAGCAGAGGAACAGGGTACGAGCAGTACGTC.

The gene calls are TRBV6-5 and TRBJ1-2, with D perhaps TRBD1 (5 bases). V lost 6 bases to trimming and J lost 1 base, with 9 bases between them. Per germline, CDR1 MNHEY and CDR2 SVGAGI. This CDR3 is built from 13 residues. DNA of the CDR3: TGTGCCAGCAGGATTGACAGTAACTATGGCTACACCTTC. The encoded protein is CASRIDSNYGYTF.

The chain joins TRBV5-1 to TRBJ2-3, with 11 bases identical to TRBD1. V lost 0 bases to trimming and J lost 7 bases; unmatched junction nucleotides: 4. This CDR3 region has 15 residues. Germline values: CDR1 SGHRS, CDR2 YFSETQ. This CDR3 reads CASSLARDRGNTQYF. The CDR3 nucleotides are TGCGCCAGCAGCTTGGCCCGGGACAGGGGGAATACGCAGTATTTT. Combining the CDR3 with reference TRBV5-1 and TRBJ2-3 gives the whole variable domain KAGVTQTPRYLIKTRGQQVTLSCSPISGHRSVSWYQQTPGQGLQFLFEYFSETQRNKGNFPGRFSGRQFSNSRSEMNVSTLELGDSALYLCASSLARDRGNTQYFGPGTRLTVL.

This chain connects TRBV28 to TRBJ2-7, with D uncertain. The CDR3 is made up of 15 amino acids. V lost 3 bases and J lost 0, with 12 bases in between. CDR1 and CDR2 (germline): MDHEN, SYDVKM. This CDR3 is CASSFFNRSSYEQYV. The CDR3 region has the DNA TGTGCCAGCAGTTTTTTTAATAGGAGCTCCTACGAGCAGTACGTC.

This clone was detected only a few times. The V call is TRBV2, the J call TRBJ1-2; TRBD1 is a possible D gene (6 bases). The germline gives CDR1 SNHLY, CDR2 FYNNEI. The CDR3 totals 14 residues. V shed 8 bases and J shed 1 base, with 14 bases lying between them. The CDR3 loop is CASVWDKNNYGYTF. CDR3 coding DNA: TGTGCCAGCGTATGGGACAAGAATAACTATGGCTACACCTTC. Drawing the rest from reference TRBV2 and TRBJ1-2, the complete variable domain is EPEVTQTPSHQVTQMGQEVILRCVPISNHLYFYWYRQILGQKVEFLVSFYNNEISEKSEIFDDQFSVERPDGSNFTLKIRSTKLEDSAMYFCASVWDKNNYGYTFGSGTRLTVV.

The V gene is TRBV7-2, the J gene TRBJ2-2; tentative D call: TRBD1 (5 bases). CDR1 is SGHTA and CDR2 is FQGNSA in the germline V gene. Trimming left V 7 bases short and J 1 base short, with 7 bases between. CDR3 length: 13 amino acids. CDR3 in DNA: TGTGCCAGCACAAGGGGGAACACCGGGGAGCTGTTTTTT. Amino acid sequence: CASTRGNTGELFF.

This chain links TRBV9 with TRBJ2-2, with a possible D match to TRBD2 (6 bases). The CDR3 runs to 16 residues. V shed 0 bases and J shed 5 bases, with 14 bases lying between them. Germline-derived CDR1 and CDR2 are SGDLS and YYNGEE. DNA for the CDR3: TGTGCCAGCAGCGTAGACCCGGGACTTAGGACCGGGGAGCTGTTTTTT. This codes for CASSVDPGLRTGELFF.

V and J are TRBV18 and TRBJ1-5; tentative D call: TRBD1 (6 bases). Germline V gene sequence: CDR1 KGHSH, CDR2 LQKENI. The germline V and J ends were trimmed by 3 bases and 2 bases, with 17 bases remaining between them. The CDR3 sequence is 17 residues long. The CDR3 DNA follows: TGTGCCAGCTCACCGTCCCGCGGCAGGGGAGGCAATCAGCCCCAGCATTTT. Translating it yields CASSPSRGRGGNQPQHF.

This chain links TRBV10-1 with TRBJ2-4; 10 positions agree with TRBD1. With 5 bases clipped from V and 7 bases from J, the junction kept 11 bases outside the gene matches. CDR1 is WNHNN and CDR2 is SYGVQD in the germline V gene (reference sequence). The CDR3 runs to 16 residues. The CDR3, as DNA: TGCGCCAGCAGTCCCCGGGACAGGGGCGGCGGGAACATTCAGTACTTC. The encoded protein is CASSPRDRGGGNIQYF.

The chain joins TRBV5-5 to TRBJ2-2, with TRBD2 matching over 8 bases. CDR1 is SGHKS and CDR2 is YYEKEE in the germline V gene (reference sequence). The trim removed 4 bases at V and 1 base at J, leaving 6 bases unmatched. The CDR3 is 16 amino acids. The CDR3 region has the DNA TGTGCCAGCAGCCCACTGGCGGGGGGGAACACCGGGGAGCTGTTTTTT. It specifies CASSPLAGGNTGELFF. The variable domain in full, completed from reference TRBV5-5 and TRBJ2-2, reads DAGVTQSPTHLIKTRGQQVTLRCSPISGHKSVSWYQQVLGQGPQFIFQYYEKEERGRGNFPDRFSARQFPNYSSELNVNALLLGDSALYLCASSPLAGGNTGELFFGEGSRLTVL.

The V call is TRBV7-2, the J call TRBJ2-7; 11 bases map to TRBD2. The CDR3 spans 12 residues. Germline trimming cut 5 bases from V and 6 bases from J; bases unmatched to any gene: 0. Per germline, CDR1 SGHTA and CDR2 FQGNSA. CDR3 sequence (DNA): TGTGCCAGCAGCACTAGCGGGGGCGAGCAGTACTTC. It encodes CASSTSGGEQYF. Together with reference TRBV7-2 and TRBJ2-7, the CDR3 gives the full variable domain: GAGVSQSPSNKVTEKGKDVELRCDPISGHTALYWYRQSLGQGLEFLIYFQGNSAPDKSGLPSDRFSAERTGGSVSTLTIQRTQQEDSAVYLCASSTSGGEQYFGPGTRLTVT.

Written as DNA, the CDR3 is TGTGCCAGCAGCAAATTCGGGGGTAGTTTCGGGTACGAGCAGTACGTC. It encodes CASSKFGGSFGYEQYV. The J gene is TRBJ2-7, the V gene TRBV21-1; TRBD2 was called by the table and not checked on the DNA. TRBV21-1 is reported as a pseudogene. The length of the CDR3 is 16 residues.

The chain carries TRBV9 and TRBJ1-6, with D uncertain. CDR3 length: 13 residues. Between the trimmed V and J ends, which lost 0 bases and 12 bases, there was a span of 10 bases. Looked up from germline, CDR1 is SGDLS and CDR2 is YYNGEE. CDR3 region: CASSVVPRGPLHF. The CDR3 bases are TGTGCCAGCAGCGTAGTACCCCGAGGACCCCTCCACTTT.

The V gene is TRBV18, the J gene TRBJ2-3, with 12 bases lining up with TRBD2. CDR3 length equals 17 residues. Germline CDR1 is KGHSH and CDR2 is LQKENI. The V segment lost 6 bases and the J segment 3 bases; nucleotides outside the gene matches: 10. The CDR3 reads CASSPTQGLAGTDTQYF. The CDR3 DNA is TGTGCCAGCTCGCCTACCCAAGGACTAGCGGGAACAGATACGCAGTATTTT.

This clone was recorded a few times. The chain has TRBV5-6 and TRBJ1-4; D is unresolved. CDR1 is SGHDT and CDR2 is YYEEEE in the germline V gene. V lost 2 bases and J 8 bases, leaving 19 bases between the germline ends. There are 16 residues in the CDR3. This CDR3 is CASSFWTGRGGEKLFF. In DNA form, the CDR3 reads TGTGCCAGCAGCTTTTGGACCGGGCGGGGTGGCGAAAAACTGTTTTTT.

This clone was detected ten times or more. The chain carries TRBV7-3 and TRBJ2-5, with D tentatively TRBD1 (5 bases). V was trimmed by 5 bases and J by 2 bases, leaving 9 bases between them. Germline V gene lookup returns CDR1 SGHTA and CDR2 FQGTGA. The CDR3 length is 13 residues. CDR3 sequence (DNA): TGTGCCAGCAGCCGACAGTTTCAAGAGACCCAGTACTTC. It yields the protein CASSRQFQETQYF.